The 28 T cell receptor beta chains listed next were all sequenced from one sample in a study of T cell repertoires in cytomegalovirus infection. Their specific antigens are unknown. In TCRdb, the reads were re-called with MiXCR into one record per CDR3 protein. The table shows some 560,000 distinct CDR3 sequences, with over 35% occurring only once. Specimen: cultured PBMCs, collected from culture after CMV antigen stimulation. Receptor source: a human donor in good health (CMV status not recorded). Some clones in this sample may be carry-over from other donors' samples.

CDR3 protein: CSASEQKNTEAFF. As DNA, the CDR3 is TGCAGTGCTAGTGAACAAAAGAACACTGAAGCTTTCTTT. V gene TRBV20-1 combines with J gene TRBJ1-1; D is uncertain. From germline, CDR1 is DFQATT and CDR2 SNEGSKA (reference sequence). V lost 3 bases and J lost 1, with 9 bases in between. The CDR3 extends over 13 amino acids.

J is TRBJ1-4 and V is TRBV12-3 or TRBV12-4; 9 nucleotides agree with TRBD1. The ends lost 4 bases at V and 10 bases at J; junction bases unmatched: 13. The CDR3 has 16 residues. The CDR3 region is CASSSLPGTGIGKLFF. Written as DNA, the CDR3 is TGTGCCAGCAGTTCCCTCCCCGGGACAGGGATCGGAAAACTGTTTTTT.

This clonotype was detected a few times. The chain recombines TRBV5-6 with TRBJ2-3, with a possible D match to TRBD2 (6 bases). V lost 3 bases, J lost 8 bases, and 22 bases lay in between. CDR3 length equals 16 residues. CDR1 SGHDT and CDR2 YYEEEE come from the germline V gene. CDR3 DNA: TGTGCCAGCAGCTCTCGTAGCGGAGGCACGGGGGTTACGCAGTATTTT. It codes for CASSSRSGGTGVTQYF.

This clonotype turned up a few times. The chain employs TRBV15 and TRBJ2-7; D may correspond to TRBD1 or TRBD2 (5 bases each). This CDR3 has 15 amino acids. Germline CDR1 and CDR2: LNHNV and YYDKDF (reference sequence). The V and J ends lost 4 bases and 6 bases respectively, with 19 bases between them. CDR3 in amino acids: CATSTRRGGLLEQYF. The CDR3 bases are TGTGCCACCAGCACCCGAAGGGGCGGGCTCCTCGAGCAGTACTTC.

V gene TRBV6-6 combines with J gene TRBJ1-2, with D possibly matching TRBD1 (6 bases). V lost 5 bases and J 8 bases, leaving 12 bases between the germline ends. CDR1 is MNHNY and CDR2 is SVGAGI in the germline V gene (reference sequence). The CDR3 has 12 residues. The CDR3 region is CASSVGTRGYTF. In nucleotides, the CDR3 is TGTGCCAGCAGTGTCGGGACAAGGGGCTACACCTTC.

The CDR3 bases are TGTGCCAGCGGCGTACCGGGCCGCGGCTTGGAAGCTTTCTTT. Translated: CASGVPGRGLEAFF. The chain is built from TRBV2 and TRBJ1-1, with no clear D. This CDR3 contains 14 residues. V was pared by 8 bases and J by 8 bases, with 21 bases between. Per the germline V gene, CDR1 is SNHLY and CDR2 is FYNNEI.

CDR3 sequence: CASSLDRLGKPQHF. CDR3 DNA sequence: TGTGCCAGCAGCTTAGACAGGCTCGGGAAGCCCCAGCATTTT. The chain carries TRBV7-8 and TRBJ1-5; a possible D gene is TRBD1 (5 bases). The CDR3 is made up of 14 amino acids. V lost 1 base, J lost 8 bases, and 12 bases lay in between. CDR1 and CDR2 (germline): SGHVS, FQNEAQ.

The chain has TRBV6-5 and TRBJ2-7; D possibly corresponds to TRBD1 (6 bases). V was cut by 6 bases and J by 5 bases, with 11 bases left in between. The CDR3 length is 12 residues. The germline CDR1 and CDR2 sequences are MNHEY and SVGAGI. The CDR3 sequence: CASSRRTDEQYF. As DNA, the CDR3 is TGTGCCAGCAGCCGCCGGACAGACGAGCAGTACTTC.

This clonotype was seen a handful of times. This chain links TRBV7-2 with TRBJ2-3; 15 bases are a match to TRBD2. The CDR3 totals 18 residues. J lost 2 bases, V lost 1 base, and 4 bases had no gene match. Germline V lookup: CDR1 SGHTA, CDR2 FQGNSA. The CDR3 loop reads CASSLVGLAGGYTDTQYF. CDR3 sequence (DNA): TGTGCCAGCAGCTTAGTCGGACTAGCGGGAGGGTACACAGATACGCAGTATTTT.

To note about this clonotype: It may be a read error: a sequence one base away is much more abundant. The chain recombines TRBV7-6 with TRBJ2-6; the D is unclear. The germline V gene has CDR1 SGHVS and CDR2 FNYEAQ. V was clipped by 3 bases and J by 2 bases, with 5 bases between them. The CDR3 runs to 14 residues. The CDR3 protein is CASSFRTGANVLTF. CDR3 sequence (DNA): TGTGCCAGCAGCTTTAGAACTGGGGCCAACGTCCTGACTTTC.

The V call is TRBV28, the J call TRBJ2-1, with TRBD1 matching over 7 bases. CDR3 length: 15 residues. The germline V gene encodes CDR1 MDHEN and CDR2 SYDVKM. V lost 2 bases and J lost 9; bases outside the gene matches: 10. CDR3 in amino acids: CASSLRPGQLPEQFF. CDR3 sequence (DNA): TGTGCCAGCAGTTTACGTCCGGGACAGTTACCTGAGCAGTTCTTC.

This sequence joins TRBV19 and TRBJ2-3; TRBD1 or TRBD2 may be the D gene (5 bases each). Per germline, CDR1 LNHDA and CDR2 SQIVND (reference sequence). The CDR3 extends over 16 amino acids. V was cut by 6 bases and J by 5 bases, with 21 bases left in between. The CDR3 DNA follows: TGTGCCAGTAGACTTCACGGGGCAGACCTTAAAGATACGCAGTATTTT. Translating gives CASRLHGADLKDTQYF.

V and J are TRBV7-9 and TRBJ2-3; 9 nucleotides line up with TRBD1. The CDR3 is made up of 14 amino acids. The trim removed 5 bases at V and 4 bases at J, leaving 4 bases unmatched. Germline V gene sequence: CDR1 SEHNR, CDR2 FQNEAQ (reference sequence). CDR3 amino acids: CASSTGQGPDTQYF. In DNA form, the CDR3 reads TGTGCCAGCAGCACGGGACAGGGTCCAGATACGCAGTATTTT. The complete variable domain, with remaining parts taken from reference TRBV7-9 and TRBJ2-3, reads DTGVSQNPRHKITKRGQNVTFRCDPISEHNRLYWYRQTLGQGPEFLTYFQNEAQLEKSRLLSDRFSAERPKGSFSTLEIQRTEQGDSAMYLCASSTGQGPDTQYFGPGTRLTVL.

This clonotype has just a few counts. The genes are TRBV7-6 and TRBJ2-1; 12 nucleotides agree with TRBD2. V lost 5 bases to trimming and J lost 2 bases; unmatched junction nucleotides: 7. The CDR3 contains 17 residues. Germline CDR1 SGHVS, CDR2 FNYEAQ. The CDR3 protein is CASSPASGGGTYNEQFF. The CDR3 DNA reads as TGTGCCAGCAGCCCCGCTAGCGGGGGGGGAACCTACAATGAGCAGTTCTTC.

In this sample, this clonotype turned up a few times. V is TRBV2 and J is TRBJ2-7; 7 nucleotides match TRBD1. Germline lookup yields CDR1 SNHLY and CDR2 FYNNEI. The length of the CDR3 is 14 residues. Trimming took 6 bases from V and 2 from J; bases not matched to a gene: 7. The CDR3, as DNA: TGTGCCAGCAGCGACAGGGACAAAACCTACGAGCAGTACTTC. As protein: CASSDRDKTYEQYF.

This clonotype has just a few counts. This rearrangement joins TRBV2 to TRBJ2-3, with 7 bases that match TRBD2. The CDR3 is 14 amino acids. Germline V gene lookup returns CDR1 SNHLY and CDR2 FYNNEI. With V trimmed by 8 bases and J by 1 base, 6 bases remained unmatched. Here the CDR3 DNA reads TGTGCCAGCGGGGAGGGCAGCCGCACAGATACGCAGTATTTT. Translation: CASGEGSRTDTQYF.

The chain carries TRBV7-6 and TRBJ2-3, with 15 positions matching TRBD2. The CDR3 has 19 amino acids. Trimming took 3 bases from V and 4 from J; bases not matched to a gene: 11. Germline values: CDR1 SGHVS, CDR2 FNYEAQ. DNA of the CDR3: TGTGCCAGCAGCTTCGCAGGACTAGCGGGGGGGCCTGATGCAGATACGCAGTATTTT. Its translation is CASSFAGLAGGPDADTQYF.

The rearrangement links TRBV7-9 to TRBJ2-1, with TRBD2 identical over 7 bases. The V and J ends lost 3 bases and 6 bases, in that order; junction bases with no gene match: 8. The CDR3 consists of 15 residues. Germline-derived CDR1 and CDR2 are SEHNR and FQNEAQ (reference sequence). Here the CDR3 reads CASSLRLARTNEQFF. The CDR3 region has the DNA TGTGCCAGCAGCTTGAGACTAGCAAGAACCAATGAGCAGTTCTTC.

The chain has TRBV5-1 and TRBJ2-3; D possibly matches TRBD1 or TRBD2 (5 bases each). V was shortened by 1 base and J by 6 bases, with 15 bases between the two germline ends. This CDR3 spans 15 amino acids. Germline V gene lookup returns CDR1 SGHRS and CDR2 YFSETQ. For the CDR3, the DNA is TGCGCCAGCAGCTTGTATGAGGGGCCCGGCGATACGCAGTATTTT. It specifies CASSLYEGPGDTQYF.

This chain connects TRBV20-1 to TRBJ2-4; tentative D call: TRBD2 (5 bases). CDR1 DFQATT and CDR2 SNEGSKA come from the germline V gene (reference sequence). The CDR3 covers 16 residues. The germline V and J ends were trimmed by 6 bases and 0 bases, with 18 bases remaining between them. The CDR3 coding sequence is TGCAGTGCCCCAAGCGCCCGCGCGGGAGCCAAAAACATTCAGTACTTC. Its protein is CSAPSARAGAKNIQYF.

This clonotype was observed a few times. The chain uses TRBV11-1 and TRBJ2-3, with unresolved D. Germline CDR1 SGHAT, CDR2 FQDESV (reference sequence). Trimming left V 5 bases short and J 3 bases short, with 9 bases between. This CDR3 comprises 13 residues. The CDR3 bases are TGTGCCAGCAGCCCCCCCCCGACAGATACGCAGTATTTT. Translated: CASSPPPTDTQYF.

The chain joins TRBV6-5 to TRBJ2-7, with TRBD1 as a possible D gene (5 bases). CDR3 size: 13 residues. Germline CDR1 MNHEY, CDR2 SVGAGI. V was clipped by 5 bases and J by 3 bases, with 11 bases between them. This chain's CDR3 is CASSVGAIYEQYF. The CDR3 DNA reads TGTGCCAGCAGTGTAGGGGCAATCTACGAGCAGTACTTC.

The J gene is TRBJ2-1, the V gene TRBV10-3; tentatively, D is TRBD1 or TRBD2 (5 bases each). The CDR3 runs to 15 residues. CDR1 ENHRY and CDR2 SYGVKD come from the germline V gene. V lost 3 bases and J 2 bases, leaving 11 bases between the germline ends. The CDR3, as DNA: TGTGCCATCAGTGACGGGGCGTTAGCCTACAATGAGCAGTTCTTC. Encoded protein: CAISDGALAYNEQFF.

The rearrangement joins TRBV7-9 to TRBJ2-7, with 7 bases aligning to TRBD1. The germline CDR1 and CDR2 sequences are SEHNR and FQNEAQ (reference sequence). The CDR3 totals 15 residues. V lost 4 bases, J lost 5 bases, and 11 bases stayed unmatched. For the CDR3, the DNA is TGTGCCAGCAGCTCACCGGGACAGTCCTACCACGAGCAGTACTTC. Translating it yields CASSSPGQSYHEQYF.

There are a few counts of this clonotype. This sequence joins TRBV11-2 and TRBJ2-7; the D gene could be TRBD1 or TRBD2 (6 bases each). Between the trimmed V and J ends, which lost 5 bases and 5 bases, there was a span of 16 bases. The CDR3 totals 14 residues. The germline gives CDR1 SGHAT, CDR2 FQNNGV. The CDR3 reads CASSPPGALHEQYF. In nucleotides, the CDR3 is TGTGCCAGCAGCCCCCCGGGGGCTCTTCACGAGCAGTACTTC.

There are a few counts of this clonotype. V and J are TRBV7-9 and TRBJ2-3, with D maybe TRBD2 (5 bases). The CDR3 covers 15 residues. Looked up from germline, CDR1 is SEHNR and CDR2 is FQNEAQ (reference sequence). Trimming shortened V by 2 bases and J by 5 bases, and 14 bases separated the two germline ends. The CDR3 DNA is TGTGCCAGCAGCTTATGGGAGCAAGATATAGATACGCAGTATTTT. It translates to CASSLWEQDIDTQYF.

The V and J genes are TRBV7-2 and TRBJ2-3; D call uncertain. V was pared by 2 bases and J by 10 bases, with 7 bases between. Germline V CDR1 and CDR2: SGHTA, FQGNSA. This CDR3 region has 11 residues. The CDR3 is CASSLNLPQYF. The CDR3, as DNA: TGTGCCAGCAGCTTAAACCTTCCGCAGTATTTT.

This clonotype was found many times. This sequence joins TRBV7-2 and TRBJ2-5; the match to TRBD2 covers 16 bases. This CDR3 spans 18 amino acids. Trimming cost V 3 bases and J 7 bases; bases outside gene matches: 11. Germline CDR1 is SGHTA and CDR2 is FQGNSA. CDR3 coding DNA: TGTGCCAGCAGCTTGGGGACTAGCGGGGGGGGGGCTGGTGGGACCCAGTACTTC. Translation: CASSLGTSGGGAGGTQYF.